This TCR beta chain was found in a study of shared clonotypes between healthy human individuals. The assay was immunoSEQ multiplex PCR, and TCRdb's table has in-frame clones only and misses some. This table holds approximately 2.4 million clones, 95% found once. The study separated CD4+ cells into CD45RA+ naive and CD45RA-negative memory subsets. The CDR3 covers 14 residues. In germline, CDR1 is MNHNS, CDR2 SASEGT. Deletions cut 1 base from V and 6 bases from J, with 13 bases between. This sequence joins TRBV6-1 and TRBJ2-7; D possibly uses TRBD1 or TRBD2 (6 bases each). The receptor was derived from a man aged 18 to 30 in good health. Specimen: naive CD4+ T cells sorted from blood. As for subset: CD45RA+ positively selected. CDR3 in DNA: TGTGCCAGCAGTGAAGATTGGGGGGCGGGCGAGCAGTACTTC. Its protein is CASSEDWGAGEQYF.